A single sample gave rise to the 32 T cell receptor beta chains below, sequenced in a study of CD8+CD57+ T cells in acquired aplastic anemia. Sequenced patients had shown CD8+CD57+ cell expansion by flow cytometry. The study profiled TCR beta VDJ and CDR3 using genomic DNA as template. TCRdb called the reads again in MiXCR, with one record for every CDR3 protein. The repertoire holds more than 70,000 distinct CDR3 sequences, with about three quarters as singletons. Sequenced input: sorted CD4+, CD8+, or CD8+CD57+ T cells (not recorded which) from PBMCs. The receptors originated from a human donor with aplastic anemia.

The J gene is TRBJ1-2, the V gene TRBV19, with D perhaps TRBD1 (6 bases). The V end lost 5 bases, the J end lost 0 bases, and 10 bases lay between the germline ends. This CDR3 spans 14 amino acids. From germline, CDR1 is LNHDA and CDR2 SQIVND (reference sequence). In DNA, the CDR3 is TGTGCCAGTAGTTCTTACAGGGCTAACTATGGCTACACCTTC. Its translation: CASSSYRANYGYTF.

The V call is TRBV5-1, the J call TRBJ1-1; 12 bases fit TRBD1. The CDR3 spans 17 residues. The junction had 7 bases not matched to a gene; V was cut back by 0 bases and J by 4 bases. CDR1 SGHRS and CDR2 YFSETQ come from the germline V gene. CDR3 nucleotide sequence: TGCGCCAGCAGCTTGGCCCCGGGACAGGGGGCATCCACTGAAGCTTTCTTT. This sequence encodes CASSLAPGQGASTEAFF.

The chain recombines TRBV7-3 with TRBJ2-3, with 9 bases lining up with TRBD2. Germline trimming cut 2 bases from V and 3 bases from J; bases unmatched to any gene: 6. Germline-derived CDR1 and CDR2 are SGHTA and FQGTGA. The CDR3 is 16 residues long. CDR3 in amino acids: CASSLSAGGGTDTQYF. The CDR3 region has the DNA TGTGCCAGCAGCTTATCAGCGGGGGGAGGGACAGATACGCAGTATTTT.

This chain uses TRBV7-9 with TRBJ2-7; TRBD2 matches 9 bases. The germline V gene encodes CDR1 SEHNR and CDR2 FQNEAQ (reference sequence). The trim removed 4 bases at V and 9 bases at J, leaving 10 bases unmatched. CDR3 length: 14 residues. CDR3 sequence: CASSSASGKVVQYF. In DNA, the CDR3 is TGTGCCAGCAGCTCAGCTAGCGGGAAGGTTGTGCAGTACTTC.

This chain connects TRBV7-9 to TRBJ1-2; TRBD1 matches 8 bases. The CDR3 sequence is 15 residues long. The V and J ends lost 5 bases and 1 base, in that order; junction bases with no gene match: 6. CDR1 and CDR2 from the germline V gene are SEHNR and FQNEAQ (reference sequence). Written as DNA, the CDR3 is TGTGCCAGCAGCCCTGGACAGGGCCTTAACTATGGCTACACCTTC. It translates to CASSPGQGLNYGYTF.

Remarks on this clonotype: A much larger clone is a single base away; this may be a read error. The chain combines TRBV27 with TRBJ2-1, with D perhaps given as TRBD1 or TRBD2 (5 bases each). This CDR3 has 14 amino acids. The germline CDR1 and CDR2 sequences are MNHEY and SMNVEV (reference sequence). The CDR3 protein is CASSFGGTYNGQFF. The CDR3 DNA sequence: TGTGCCAGCAGTTTTGGGGGAACCTACAATGGGCAGTTCTTC.

The rearrangement uses TRBV20-1 and TRBJ2-7, with D possibly matching TRBD2 (9 bases). V was pared by 5 bases and J by 6 bases, with 23 bases between. CDR1 and CDR2 from the germline V gene are DFQATT and SNEGSKA (reference sequence). CDR3 size: 15 residues. The CDR3 loop is CSASSGAQGQGEQYF. The CDR3 DNA reads as TGCAGTGCTTCTAGCGGGGCGCAAGGACAGGGCGAGCAGTACTTC.

The rearrangement uses TRBV7-9 and TRBJ1-2; D ambiguous. Germline CDR1 and CDR2: SEHNR and FQNEAQ (reference sequence). V lost 5 bases and J lost 4, with 8 bases in between. CDR3 length: 12 residues. For the CDR3, the DNA is TGTGCCAGCAGCGACTTAGGCTATGGCTACACCTTC. This encodes CASSDLGYGYTF.

The J gene is TRBJ1-4, the V gene TRBV24-1, with D maybe TRBD1 (6 bases). CDR1 and CDR2 from the germline V gene are KGHDR and SFDVKD. The CDR3 is 15 amino acids. V shed 7 bases and J shed 0 bases, with 11 bases lying between them. The CDR3 spells CATSLGQATNEKLFF. The CDR3 DNA follows: TGTGCCACCAGCTTGGGACAAGCAACTAATGAAAAACTGTTTTTT.

The chain couples TRBV25-1 to TRBJ1-1, with 8 nucleotides matching TRBD1. Per germline, CDR1 MGHDK and CDR2 SYGVNS. The length of the CDR3 is 13 residues. The V and J ends lost 7 bases and 5 bases, in that order; junction bases with no gene match: 6. The CDR3 region has the DNA TGTGCCAGCACCGCAGGGGGCTCAACTGAAGCTTTCTTT. This gives the protein CASTAGGSTEAFF.

This clonotype has just a few counts. The chain couples TRBV15 to TRBJ2-5; D is unresolved. Trimming took off 1 base at V and 2 bases at J, with 11 bases between the two ends. Germline V gene data show CDR1 as LNHNV and CDR2 as YYDKDF (reference sequence). The CDR3 is 15 residues long. The CDR3 nucleotides are TGTGCCACCAGCAGAGGAGCAAGGGAACAAGAGACCCAGTACTTC. It yields the protein CATSRGAREQETQYF.

The V and J genes are TRBV29-1 and TRBJ2-5; no definite D call. The germline V and J ends were trimmed by 4 bases and 0 bases, with 6 bases remaining between them. The CDR3 runs 12 residues. Germline CDR1 is SQVTM and CDR2 is ANQGSEA. The CDR3 is CSVGMYQETQYF. CDR3 sequence (DNA): TGCAGCGTTGGTATGTACCAAGAGACCCAGTACTTC.

This rearrangement joins TRBV2 to TRBJ1-5; D remains ambiguous. Trimming shortened V by 7 bases and J by 0 bases, and 7 bases separated the two germline ends. Germline assignment: CDR1 SNHLY and CDR2 FYNNEI. The CDR3 spans 13 residues. The CDR3 coding sequence is TGTGCCAGCAAAACCAGTAGCAATCAGCCCCAGCATTTT. Translated, it gives CASKTSSNQPQHF.

The V gene is TRBV2, the J gene TRBJ2-5; D is ambiguous. V lost 6 bases and J 4 bases, leaving 15 bases between the germline ends. Per germline, CDR1 SNHLY and CDR2 FYNNEI. CDR3 length: 14 amino acids. The CDR3 nucleotides read TGTGCCAGCAGGTATTCTGGGCTAGTAGAGACCCAGTACTTC. It translates to CASRYSGLVETQYF.

A note on this clonotype: At one boundary the junction diverges from the germline segment, which might be a read error. The chain employs TRBV6-6 and TRBJ1-1, with no clear D. This CDR3 has 11 residues. Germline V gene data show CDR1 as MNHNY and CDR2 as SVGAGI (reference sequence). The CDR3 region is CASSYSKEWDF. In DNA, the CDR3 is TGTGCCAGCAGTTACTCGAAGGAGTGGGACTTT.

This clonotype appeared once. The chain has TRBV25-1 and TRBJ2-7, with D unresolved. This CDR3 region has 14 residues. In germline, CDR1 is MGHDK, CDR2 SYGVNS. V was pared by 2 bases and J by 7 bases, with 15 bases between. The CDR3: CASSESPGGWEQYF. In nucleotides, the CDR3 is TGTGCCAGCAGTGAAAGTCCAGGCGGCTGGGAGCAGTACTTC.

This clonotype came up a few times. This chain uses TRBV10-2 with TRBJ1-2, with a tentative D call TRBD1 (6 bases). CDR1 is WSHSY, CDR2 SAAADI, per germline. CDR3 length: 14 amino acids. V was clipped by 3 bases and J by 4 bases, with 12 bases between them. CDR3 nucleotides: TGCGCCAGCAGTGAACAACAGGGAGGCTATGGCTACACCTTC. This translates into CASSEQQGGYGYTF.

The CDR3 loop is CAKQGRDGNTIYF. Written as DNA, the CDR3 is TGTGCCAAACAGGGCAGGGACGGAAACACCATATATTTT. This chain connects TRBV2 to TRBJ1-3; D possibly corresponds to TRBD1 (6 bases). V was cut by 10 bases and J by 4 bases, with 14 bases left in between. Germline V lookup: CDR1 SNHLY, CDR2 FYNNEI. The CDR3 spans 13 residues.

On this clonotype itself: One end of the junction fails to match germline, which may point to a read error. CDR3 sequence: CASSQDAGEQYF. DNA for the CDR3: TGCGCCAGCAGCCAAGATGCCGGGGAGCAGTACTTC. The chain couples TRBV7-9 to TRBJ2-7; D gene uncertain. Germline values: CDR1 SEHNR, CDR2 FQNEAQ (reference sequence). This CDR3 has 12 residues.

The chain links TRBV19 to TRBJ2-3, with TRBD1 matching over 8 bases. This CDR3 spans 15 amino acids. The V gene end was trimmed by 3 bases and the J gene end by 2 bases; junction bases not matched to a gene: 4. Germline loops: CDR1 LNHDA, CDR2 SQIVND (reference sequence). The CDR3 sequence is CASSIDRGNTDTQYF. The DNA of the CDR3 is TGTGCCAGTAGTATTGACAGGGGAAACACAGATACGCAGTATTTT.

The chain has TRBV7-9 and TRBJ2-1; D unresolved. This CDR3 region has 11 residues. The germline CDR1 and CDR2 sequences are SEHNR and FQNEAQ (reference sequence). The germline V and J ends were trimmed by 6 bases and 7 bases, with 7 bases remaining between them. CDR3 sequence (DNA): TGTGCCAGCAGACCGGTGAATGAGCAGTTCTTC. It codes for CASRPVNEQFF.

CDR3 sequence (DNA): TGTGCCAGCAGCGCACAGGGTTACGAGCAGTACTTC. This sequence encodes CASSAQGYEQYF. The chain has TRBV7-9 and TRBJ2-7; a weak D match, TRBD1 (6 bases). The CDR3 extends over 12 amino acids. Germline V gives CDR1 SEHNR, CDR2 FQNEAQ (reference sequence). V lost 5 bases to trimming and J lost 4 bases, with 9 bases between them. Filled out from reference TRBV7-9 and TRBJ2-7, the complete variable domain reads DTGVSQNPRHKITKRGQNVTFRCDPISEHNRLYWYRQTLGQGPEFLTYFQNEAQLEKSRLLSDRFSAERPKGSFSTLEIQRTEQGDSAMYLCASSAQGYEQYFGPGTRLTVT.

This chain uses TRBV24-1 with TRBJ1-1; 8 nucleotides match TRBD1. The trim removed 9 bases at V and 4 bases at J, leaving 6 bases unmatched. The germline gives CDR1 KGHDR, CDR2 SFDVKD. The length of the CDR3 is 13 residues. The CDR3 coding sequence is TGTGCCACCTCAAACACAGGGGGCACTGAAGCTTTCTTT. It yields the protein CATSNTGGTEAFF.

The rearrangement joins TRBV29-1 to TRBJ2-7, with 8 bases that match TRBD1. This CDR3 has 13 amino acids. Germline V gene data show CDR1 as SQVTM and CDR2 as ANQGSEA. With 6 bases clipped from V and 0 bases from J, the junction kept 4 bases outside the gene matches. CDR3 coding DNA: TGCAGCGTGCGGACAGGGCACTCCTACGAGCAGTACTTC. This translates into CSVRTGHSYEQYF.

The chain combines TRBV25-1 with TRBJ2-3, with D maybe TRBD1 (6 bases). V dropped 2 bases and J dropped 0 bases, with 21 bases sitting between them. Germline CDR1 MGHDK, CDR2 SYGVNS. The CDR3 loop spans 19 amino acids. The CDR3 protein is CASSERLGAKHLSTDTQYF. CDR3 in DNA: TGTGCCAGCAGTGAAAGGCTGGGGGCCAAACACCTAAGCACAGATACGCAGTATTTT.

The chain combines TRBV13 with TRBJ2-3; 8 bases agree with TRBD2. V trimming: 5 bases; J trimming: 6 bases; junction bases outside the gene matches: 10. The CDR3 has 15 residues. CDR1 and CDR2 (germline): PRHDT, FYEKMQ (reference sequence). For the CDR3, the DNA is TGTGCCAGCAGCCCAGGGACTAGGCGAGGGGATACGCAGTATTTT. Protein product: CASSPGTRRGDTQYF.

The chain couples TRBV6-1 to TRBJ1-1; weak D call: TRBD1 (5 bases). V was cut by 6 bases and J by 1 base, with 12 bases left in between. The germline V gene encodes CDR1 MNHNS and CDR2 SASEGT. The CDR3 runs to 14 residues. The CDR3 protein is CASRAGTANTEAFF. The DNA of the CDR3 is TGTGCCAGCAGGGCCGGGACGGCGAACACTGAAGCTTTCTTT.

The chain recombines TRBV5-4 with TRBJ1-1, with D uncertain. V shed 4 bases and J shed 1 base, with 8 bases lying between them. Germline CDR1 reads SGHNT; CDR2 reads YYREEE (reference sequence). This CDR3 has 13 residues. Here the CDR3 DNA reads TGTGCCAGCAGCCTAAATACGAACACTGAAGCTTTCTTT. Protein sequence: CASSLNTNTEAFF.

The V call is TRBV7-2, the J call TRBJ1-1, with D unresolved. The ends were cut back, 11 bases at V and 7 bases at J, with 14 bases in the middle. Germline CDR1 is SGHTA and CDR2 is FQGNSA. The CDR3 is 11 residues long. The CDR3 region has the DNA TGTGCCCTTTTCTTTGGGAGTGAAGCTTTCTTT. As protein: CALFFGSEAFF.

The rearrangement links TRBV19 to TRBJ2-1, with TRBD1 matching over 8 bases. The CDR3 runs 13 residues. The germline V gene has CDR1 LNHDA and CDR2 SQIVND (reference sequence). The V segment lost 4 bases and the J segment 10 bases; nucleotides outside the gene matches: 6. The DNA for the CDR3 is TGTGCCAGTAGTACTCAGGGGGCAGAGGAGCAGTTCTTC. It codes for CASSTQGAEEQFF.

V and J are TRBV25-1 and TRBJ1-2; weak D call: TRBD1 (6 bases). Germline lookup yields CDR1 MGHDK and CDR2 SYGVNS. There are 13 residues in the CDR3. The V end was cut by 9 bases, the J end by 2 bases, with 13 bases between. The CDR3 region is CASCRDINYGYTF. As DNA, the CDR3 is TGTGCCAGTTGCCGGGACATAAACTATGGCTACACCTTC.

The chain's CDR3 is CASSVAERDEQYF. DNA for the CDR3: TGTGCCAGCAGCGTAGCTGAGAGAGACGAGCAGTACTTC. The chain employs TRBV9 and TRBJ2-7; unclear D gene. Trimming took 0 bases from V and 5 from J, leaving 9 bases between them. CDR1 SGDLS and CDR2 YYNGEE come from the germline V gene. This CDR3 spans 13 amino acids.